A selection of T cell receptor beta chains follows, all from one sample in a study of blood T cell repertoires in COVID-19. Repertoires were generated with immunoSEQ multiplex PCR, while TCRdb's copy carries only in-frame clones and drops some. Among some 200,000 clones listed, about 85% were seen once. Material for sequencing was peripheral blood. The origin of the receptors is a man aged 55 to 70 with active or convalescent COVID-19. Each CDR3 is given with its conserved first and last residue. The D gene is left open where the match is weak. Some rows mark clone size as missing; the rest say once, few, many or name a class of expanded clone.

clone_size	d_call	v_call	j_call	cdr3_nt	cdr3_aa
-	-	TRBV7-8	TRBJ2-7	TGTGCCAGCGGCGCAGGGCCCTTCTACGAGCAGTACTTC	CASGAGPFYEQYF
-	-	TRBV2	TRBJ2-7	TGTGCCAGCAGTGAAGTGGGGCACCATTACTCCTACGAGCAGTACTTC	CASSEVGHHYSYEQYF
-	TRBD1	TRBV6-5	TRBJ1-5	TGTGCCACAAGTCCGACAGGGAACAATCAGCCCCAGCATTTT	CATSPTGNNQPQHF
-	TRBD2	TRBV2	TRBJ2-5	TGTGCCAGCAGTGCACTAGCGGGGGGGTACCAAGAGACCCAGTACTTC	CASSALAGGYQETQYF
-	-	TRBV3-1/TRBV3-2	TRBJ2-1	TGTGCCAGCAGCCAAAGTACTCGGGAGCAGTTCTTC	CASSQSTREQFF
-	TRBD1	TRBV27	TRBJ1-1	TGTGCCAGCACCTCCTATCCAGGGGGTATCACTGAAGCTTTCTTT	CASTSYPGGITEAFF
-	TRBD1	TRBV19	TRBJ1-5	TGTGCCAGTACCATGGGGACAGGATGGAATCAGCCCCAGCATTTT	CASTMGTGWNQPQHF
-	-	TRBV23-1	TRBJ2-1	TGCGCCAGCAGTCAACACGAGGAGGGGCAGTTCTTC	CASSQHEEGQFF
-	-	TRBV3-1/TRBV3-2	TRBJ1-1	TGTGCCAGCAGCCAAGCCGGGACGGCGGGAGGTGCTTTCTTT	CASSQAGTAGGAFF
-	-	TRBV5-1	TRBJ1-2	TGCGCCAGCAGCCCGGACAAGACCTATGGCTACACCTTC	CASSPDKTYGYTF
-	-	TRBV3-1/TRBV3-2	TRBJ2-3	TGTGCCAGCAGCCCTCTCGCGGGGAGGGATACGCAGTATTTT	CASSPLAGRDTQYF
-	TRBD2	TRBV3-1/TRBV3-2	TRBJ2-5	TGTGCCAGCAGCCAAGGAAATAGCGGGGGGCCAGGAGGGACCCAGTACTTC	CASSQGNSGGPGGTQYF
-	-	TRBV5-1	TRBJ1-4	TGCGCCAGCACCCAGAGGACTTTTAATGAAAAACTGTTTTTT	CASTQRTFNEKLFF
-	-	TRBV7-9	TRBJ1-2	TGTGCCAGCAGCTTTGAGGGGGACTATGGCTACACCTTC	CASSFEGDYGYTF
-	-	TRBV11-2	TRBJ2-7	TGTGCCAGCAGCTTAGTACAGTCCGCCTACGAGCAGTACTTC	CASSLVQSAYEQYF
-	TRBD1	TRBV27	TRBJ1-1	TGTGCCAGCAAACAGGGGTTGCACACTGAAGCTTTCTTT	CASKQGLHTEAFF
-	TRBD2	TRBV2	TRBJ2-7	TGTGCCAGCAGTTTTTCGGCCGGGACTAGTATCGAGCAGTACTTC	CASSFSAGTSIEQYF
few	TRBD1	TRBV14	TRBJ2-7	TGTGCCAGCAGCCCTAGGGGAAGGGGGCGTCCCTACGAGCAGTACTTC	CASSPRGRGRPYEQYF
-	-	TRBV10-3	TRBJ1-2	TGTGCCATCAGAGGACCCGGGAGGTATGGCTACACCTTC	CAIRGPGRYGYTF
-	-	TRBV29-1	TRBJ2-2	TGCAGCGTTGGAGGGGCAGGGGGAAGTAGCGGCACCGGGGAGCTGTTTTTT	CSVGGAGGSSGTGELFF
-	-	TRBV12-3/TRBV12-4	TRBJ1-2	TGTGCCAGCAGCCCGACCGGGAACTATGGCTACACCTTC	CASSPTGNYGYTF
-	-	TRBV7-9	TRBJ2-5	TGTGCCAGCAGCTTAGGGGGGGAAGAGACCCAGTACTTC	CASSLGGEETQYF
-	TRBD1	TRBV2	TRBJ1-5	TGTGCCAGCAGTGGACAGGGGGTGGGGAGCAATCAGCCCCAGCATTTT	CASSGQGVGSNQPQHF
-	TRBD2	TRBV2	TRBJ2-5	TGTGCCAGCAGTGCCAGCGGGGGTCGAATAGAGACCCAGTACTTC	CASSASGGRIETQYF
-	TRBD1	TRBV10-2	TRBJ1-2	TGCGCCAGCCGTGGATATTGGAGGACAGGGTTTTTCTATGGCTACACCTTC	CASRGYWRTGFFYGYTF
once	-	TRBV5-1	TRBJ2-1	TGCGCCAGCAGCTTGGCAACAGGTCGGAATGAGCAGTTCTTC	CASSLATGRNEQFF
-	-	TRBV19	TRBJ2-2	TGTGCCAGTACCATAGGGGGGGTCACCGGGGAGCTGTTTTTT	CASTIGGVTGELFF
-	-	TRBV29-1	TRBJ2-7	TGCAGCGTTGAAAGGCTAAGGGGTGAGGAGCAGTACTTC	CSVERLRGEEQYF
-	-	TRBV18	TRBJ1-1	TGTGCCAGCTCACCAGGCAGGGTAGCCACTGAAGCTTTCTTT	CASSPGRVATEAFF
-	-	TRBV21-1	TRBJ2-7	TGTGCCAGCAGCATACAGAATCTCGGCGAGCAGTACTTC	CASSIQNLGEQYF
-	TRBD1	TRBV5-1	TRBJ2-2	TGCGCCAGCAGCTTGACAGGGGGCGCGACCGGGGAGCTGTTTTTT	CASSLTGGATGELFF
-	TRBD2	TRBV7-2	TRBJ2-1	TGTGCCAGCAGCCTCGGGACTAGCGTCTACAATGAGCAGTTCTTC	CASSLGTSVYNEQFF
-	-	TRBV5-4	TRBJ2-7	TGTGCCAGCAGCTCCAGCTCCTACGAGCAGTACTTC	CASSSSSYEQYF
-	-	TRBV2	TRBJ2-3	TGTGCCAGCAGTGTGGCTAGCGCCACAGATACGCAGTATTTT	CASSVASATDTQYF
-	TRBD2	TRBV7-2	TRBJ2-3	TGTGCCAGCAGCGCTACTCCGGGACTAGCGGCTACGCAGTATTTT	CASSATPGLAATQYF
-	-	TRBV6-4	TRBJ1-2	TGTGCCAGCACCGAAGAGGCAGGGATATCCTCTGGCTACACCTTC	CASTEEAGISSGYTF
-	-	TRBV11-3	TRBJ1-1	TGTGCCAGCAGCCGTGGGGGGAGAACTGAAGCTTTCTTT	CASSRGGRTEAFF
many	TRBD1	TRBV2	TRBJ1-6	TGTGCCAGCAGGGGGACAGGTTCACCCCTCCACTTT	CASRGTGSPLHF
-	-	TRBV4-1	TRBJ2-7	TGCGCCAGCAGCCAGCCGCAGGGGTCGTACGAGCAGTACTTC	CASSQPQGSYEQYF
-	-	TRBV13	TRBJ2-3	TGTGCCAGCAGCTTAGGAGGGGATTCGTATTTT	CASSLGGDSYF
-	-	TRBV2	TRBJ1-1	TGTGCCAGCGTTTTGGGGGCCGGCACTGAAGCTTTCTTT	CASVLGAGTEAFF
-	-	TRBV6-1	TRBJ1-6	TGTGCCAGCAGTGAGTACAGTAGTAATTCACCCCTCCACTTT	CASSEYSSNSPLHF
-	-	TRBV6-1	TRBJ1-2	TGTGCCAGCAGTGAAGGTACGAGGCTCTATGGCTACACCTTC	CASSEGTRLYGYTF
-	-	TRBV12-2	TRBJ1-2	TGTGCAAGTCGCTCGAGACCCCAGGACTTCAACTATGGCTACACCTTC	CASRSRPQDFNYGYTF
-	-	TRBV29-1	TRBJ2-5	TGCAGCGTTGCCATTAACAGGCTTGGGGAGACCCAGTACTTC	CSVAINRLGETQYF
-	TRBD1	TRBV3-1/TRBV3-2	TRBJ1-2	TGTGCCAGCAGCCAAGACTGGGGGGACAGGGTGTCCTATGGCTACACCTTC	CASSQDWGDRVSYGYTF
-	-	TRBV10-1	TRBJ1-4	TGCGCCAGCAGTGAGTCTACAGGGAATGAAAAACTGTTTTTT	CASSESTGNEKLFF
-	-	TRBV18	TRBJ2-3	TGTGCCAGCTCACCACCCGGACTACGCACAGATACGCAGTATTTT	CASSPPGLRTDTQYF
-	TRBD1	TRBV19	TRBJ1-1	TGTGCCAGTAGTAAGGACCCAGACAGGGGCGATAACACTGAAGCTTTCTTT	CASSKDPDRGDNTEAFF
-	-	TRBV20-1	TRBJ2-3	TGCAGTGCTAGTGAAAGCGAAAGCACAGATACGCAGTATTTT	CSASESESTDTQYF
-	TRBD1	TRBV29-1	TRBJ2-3	TGCAGCGTTGGGACAGGGGCAGATACGCAGTATTTT	CSVGTGADTQYF
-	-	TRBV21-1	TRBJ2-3	TGTGCCAGCAGCAAAAAAGGGGGCTGCACAGATACGCAGTATTTT	CASSKKGGCTDTQYF
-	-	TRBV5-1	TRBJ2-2	TGCGCCAGCAGCTGGGACTCCCCTAACACCGGGGAGCTGTTTTTT	CASSWDSPNTGELFF